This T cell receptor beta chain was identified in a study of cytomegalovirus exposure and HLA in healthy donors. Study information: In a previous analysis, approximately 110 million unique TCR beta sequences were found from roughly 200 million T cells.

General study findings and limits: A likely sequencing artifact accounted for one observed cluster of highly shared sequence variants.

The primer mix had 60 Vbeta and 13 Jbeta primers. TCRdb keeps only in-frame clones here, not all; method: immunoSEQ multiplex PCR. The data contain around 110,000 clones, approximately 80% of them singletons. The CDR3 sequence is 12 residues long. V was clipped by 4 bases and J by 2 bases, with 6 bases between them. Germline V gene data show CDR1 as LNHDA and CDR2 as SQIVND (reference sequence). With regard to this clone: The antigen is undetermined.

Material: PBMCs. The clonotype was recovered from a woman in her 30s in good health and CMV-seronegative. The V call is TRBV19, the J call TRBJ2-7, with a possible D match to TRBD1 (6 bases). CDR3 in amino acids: CASSKGAYEQYF. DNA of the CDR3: TGTGCCAGTAGTAAGGGGGCCTACGAGCAGTACTTC.